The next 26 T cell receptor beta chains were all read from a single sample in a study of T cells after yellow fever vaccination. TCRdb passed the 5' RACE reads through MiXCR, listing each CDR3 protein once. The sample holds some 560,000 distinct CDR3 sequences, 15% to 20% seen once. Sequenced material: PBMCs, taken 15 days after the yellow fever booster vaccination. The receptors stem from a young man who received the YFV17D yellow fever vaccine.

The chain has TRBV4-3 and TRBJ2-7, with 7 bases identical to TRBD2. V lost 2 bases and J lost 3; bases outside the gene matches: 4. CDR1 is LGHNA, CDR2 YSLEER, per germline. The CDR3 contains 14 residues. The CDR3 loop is CASSQMASGYEQYF. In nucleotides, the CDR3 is TGCGCCAGCAGCCAAATGGCTAGCGGCTACGAGCAGTACTTC.

The CDR3 spells CSGWENTEAFF. CDR3 in DNA: TGCAGCGGCTGGGAGAACACTGAAGCTTTCTTT. V gene TRBV29-1 combines with J gene TRBJ1-1; D gene uncertain. The V end lost 7 bases, the J end lost 1 base, and 7 bases lay between the germline ends. Germline assignment: CDR1 SQVTM and CDR2 ANQGSEA. The CDR3 runs to 11 residues.

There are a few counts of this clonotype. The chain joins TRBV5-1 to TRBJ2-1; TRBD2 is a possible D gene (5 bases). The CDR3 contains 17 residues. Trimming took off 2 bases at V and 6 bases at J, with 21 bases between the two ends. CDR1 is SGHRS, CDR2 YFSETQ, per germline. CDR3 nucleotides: TGCGCCAGCAGCTTCAGACGGGGATTAGATATGACCAATGAGCAGTTCTTC. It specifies CASSFRRGLDMTNEQFF.

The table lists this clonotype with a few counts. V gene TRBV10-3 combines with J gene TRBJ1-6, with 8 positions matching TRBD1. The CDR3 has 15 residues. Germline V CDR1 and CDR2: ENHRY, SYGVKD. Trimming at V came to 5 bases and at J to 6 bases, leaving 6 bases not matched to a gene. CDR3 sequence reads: CAISTSTGANSPLHF. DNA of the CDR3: TGTGCCATCAGTACCTCGACAGGGGCTAATTCACCCCTCCACTTT.

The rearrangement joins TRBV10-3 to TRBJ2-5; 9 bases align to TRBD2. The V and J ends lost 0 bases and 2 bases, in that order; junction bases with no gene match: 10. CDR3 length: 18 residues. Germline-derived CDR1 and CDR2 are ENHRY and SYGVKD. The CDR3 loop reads CAISESGGSGRVQETQYF. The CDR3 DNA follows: TGTGCCATCAGTGAGTCGGGGGGTAGCGGGAGAGTTCAAGAGACCCAGTACTTC.

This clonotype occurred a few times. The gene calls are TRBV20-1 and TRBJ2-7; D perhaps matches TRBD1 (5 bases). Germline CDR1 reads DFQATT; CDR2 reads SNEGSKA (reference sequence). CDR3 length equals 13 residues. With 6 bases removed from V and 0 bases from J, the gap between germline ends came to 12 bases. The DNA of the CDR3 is TGCAGTGCCAAATCAGGGTTCTCCTACGAGCAGTACTTC. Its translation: CSAKSGFSYEQYF.

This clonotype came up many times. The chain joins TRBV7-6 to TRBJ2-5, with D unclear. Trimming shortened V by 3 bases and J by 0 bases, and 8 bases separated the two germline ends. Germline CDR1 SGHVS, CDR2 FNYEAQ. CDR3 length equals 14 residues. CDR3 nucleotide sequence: TGTGCCAGCAGCTTGGATTTATACCAAGAGACCCAGTACTTC. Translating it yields CASSLDLYQETQYF.

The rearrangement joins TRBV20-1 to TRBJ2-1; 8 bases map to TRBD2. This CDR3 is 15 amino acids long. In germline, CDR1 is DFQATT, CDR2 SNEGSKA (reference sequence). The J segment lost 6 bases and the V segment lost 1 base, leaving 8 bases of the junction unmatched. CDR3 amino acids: CSARGGGTRSNEQFF. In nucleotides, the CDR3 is TGCAGTGCTAGAGGAGGGGGGACTAGGAGCAATGAGCAGTTCTTC.

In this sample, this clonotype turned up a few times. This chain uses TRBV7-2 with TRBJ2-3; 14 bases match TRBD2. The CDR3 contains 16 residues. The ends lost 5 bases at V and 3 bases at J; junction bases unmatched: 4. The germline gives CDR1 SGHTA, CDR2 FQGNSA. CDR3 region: CASSPGLAGATDTQYF. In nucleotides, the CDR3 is TGTGCCAGCAGCCCGGGACTAGCGGGAGCTACAGATACGCAGTATTTT.

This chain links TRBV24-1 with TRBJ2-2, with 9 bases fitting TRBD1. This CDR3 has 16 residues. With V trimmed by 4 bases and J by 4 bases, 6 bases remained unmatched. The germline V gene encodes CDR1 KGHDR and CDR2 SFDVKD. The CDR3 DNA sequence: TGTGCCACCAGTGACGGGGGACAGGGCGGCACCGGGGAGCTGTTTTTT. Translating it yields CATSDGGQGGTGELFF.

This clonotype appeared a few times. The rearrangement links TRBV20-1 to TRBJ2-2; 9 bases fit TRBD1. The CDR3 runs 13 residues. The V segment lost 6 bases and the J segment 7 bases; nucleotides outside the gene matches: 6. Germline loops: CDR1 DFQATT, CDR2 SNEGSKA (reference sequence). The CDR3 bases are TGCAGTGCGGCGACAGGGGGAGGCGGGGAGCTGTTTTTT. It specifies CSAATGGGGELFF.

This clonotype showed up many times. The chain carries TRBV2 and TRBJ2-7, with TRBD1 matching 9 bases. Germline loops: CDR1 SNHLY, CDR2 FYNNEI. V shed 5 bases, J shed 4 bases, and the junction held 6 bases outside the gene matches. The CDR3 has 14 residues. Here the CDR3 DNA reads TGTGCCAGCAGTTTACAGGGGGCGGGGTACGAGCAGTACTTC. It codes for CASSLQGAGYEQYF.

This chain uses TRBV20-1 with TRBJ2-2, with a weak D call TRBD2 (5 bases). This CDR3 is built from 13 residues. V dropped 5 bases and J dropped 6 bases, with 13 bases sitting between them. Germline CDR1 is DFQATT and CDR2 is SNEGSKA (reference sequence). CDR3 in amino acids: CSAQTPGSGELFF. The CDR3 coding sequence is TGCAGTGCTCAAACTCCGGGGTCCGGGGAGCTGTTTTTT.

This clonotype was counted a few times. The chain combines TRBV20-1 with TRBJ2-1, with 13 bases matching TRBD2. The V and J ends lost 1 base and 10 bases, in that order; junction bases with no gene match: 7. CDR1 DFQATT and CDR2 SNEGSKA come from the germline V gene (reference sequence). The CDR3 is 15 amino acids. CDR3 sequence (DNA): TGCAGTGCTAGAGCCCCTGAACTAGCGGGAGGGGAGCAGTTCTTC. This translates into CSARAPELAGGEQFF.

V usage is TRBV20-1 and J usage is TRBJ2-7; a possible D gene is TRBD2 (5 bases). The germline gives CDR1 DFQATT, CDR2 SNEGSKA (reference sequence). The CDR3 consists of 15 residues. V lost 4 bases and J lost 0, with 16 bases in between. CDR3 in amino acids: CSAMDSRGASYEQYF. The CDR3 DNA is TGCAGTGCTATGGATAGCCGGGGTGCCTCCTACGAGCAGTACTTC.

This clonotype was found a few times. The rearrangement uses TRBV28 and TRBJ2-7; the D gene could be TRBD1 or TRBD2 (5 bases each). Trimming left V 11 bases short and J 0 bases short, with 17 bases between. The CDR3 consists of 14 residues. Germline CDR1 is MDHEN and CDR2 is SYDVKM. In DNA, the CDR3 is TGTGCCGCTGGGGGAGTTGGAGCCTCCTACGAGCAGTACTTC. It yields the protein CAAGGVGASYEQYF.

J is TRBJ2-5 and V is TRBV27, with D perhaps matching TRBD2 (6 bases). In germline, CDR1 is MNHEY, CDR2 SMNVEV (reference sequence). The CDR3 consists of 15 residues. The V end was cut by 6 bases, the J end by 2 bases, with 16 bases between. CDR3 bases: TGTGCCAGCAGCTATACTGCGGGGAATCAAGAGACCCAGTACTTC. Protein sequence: CASSYTAGNQETQYF.

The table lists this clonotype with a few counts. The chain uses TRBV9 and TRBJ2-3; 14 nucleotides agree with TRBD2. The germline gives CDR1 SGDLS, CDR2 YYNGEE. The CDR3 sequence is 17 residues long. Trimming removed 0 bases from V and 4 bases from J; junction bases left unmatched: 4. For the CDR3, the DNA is TGTGCCAGCAGCGTAGTAGGGACTAGCGGGAGTGCAGATACGCAGTATTTT. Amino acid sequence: CASSVVGTSGSADTQYF.

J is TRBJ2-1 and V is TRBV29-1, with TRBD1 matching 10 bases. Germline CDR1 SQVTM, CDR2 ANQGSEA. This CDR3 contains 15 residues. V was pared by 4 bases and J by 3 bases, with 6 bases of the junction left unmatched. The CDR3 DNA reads TGCAGCGTTGTAAGGTGGGACAGGGGCTACAATGAGCAGTTCTTC. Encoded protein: CSVVRWDRGYNEQFF.

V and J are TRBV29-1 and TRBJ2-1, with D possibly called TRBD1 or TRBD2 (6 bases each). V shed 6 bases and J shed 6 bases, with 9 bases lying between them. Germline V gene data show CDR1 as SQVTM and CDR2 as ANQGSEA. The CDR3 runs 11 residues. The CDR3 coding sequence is TGCAGCGTGGAGGGGGGCAATGAGCAGTTCTTC. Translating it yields CSVEGGNEQFF.

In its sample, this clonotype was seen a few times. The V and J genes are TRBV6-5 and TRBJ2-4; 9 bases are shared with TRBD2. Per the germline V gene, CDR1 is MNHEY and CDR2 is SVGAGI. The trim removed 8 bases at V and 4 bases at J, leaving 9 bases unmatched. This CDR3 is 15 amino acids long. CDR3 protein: CASGGGAGAKNIQYF. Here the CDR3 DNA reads TGTGCCAGCGGCGGGGGGGCTGGAGCGAAAAACATTCAGTACTTC.

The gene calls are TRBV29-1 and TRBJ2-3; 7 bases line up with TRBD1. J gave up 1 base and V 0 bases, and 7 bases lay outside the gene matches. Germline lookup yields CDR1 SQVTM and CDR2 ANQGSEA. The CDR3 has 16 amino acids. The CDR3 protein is CSVEETDRVGTDTQYF. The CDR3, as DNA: TGCAGCGTTGAAGAGACCGACAGGGTGGGCACAGATACGCAGTATTTT.

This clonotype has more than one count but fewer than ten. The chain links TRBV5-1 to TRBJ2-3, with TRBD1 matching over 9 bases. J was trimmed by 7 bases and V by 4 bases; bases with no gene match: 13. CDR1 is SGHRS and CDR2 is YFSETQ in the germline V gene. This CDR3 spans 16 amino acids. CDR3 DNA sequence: TGCGCCAGCAGCGGCGGGACAGGGAAGGAACATAATACGCAGTATTTT. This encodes CASSGGTGKEHNTQYF.

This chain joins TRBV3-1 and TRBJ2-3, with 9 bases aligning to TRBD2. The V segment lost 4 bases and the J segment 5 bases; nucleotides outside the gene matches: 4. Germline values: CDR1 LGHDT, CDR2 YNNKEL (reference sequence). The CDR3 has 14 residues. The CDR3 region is CASSRAGGGDTQYF. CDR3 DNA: TGTGCCAGCAGCCGAGCGGGAGGAGGAGATACGCAGTATTTT.

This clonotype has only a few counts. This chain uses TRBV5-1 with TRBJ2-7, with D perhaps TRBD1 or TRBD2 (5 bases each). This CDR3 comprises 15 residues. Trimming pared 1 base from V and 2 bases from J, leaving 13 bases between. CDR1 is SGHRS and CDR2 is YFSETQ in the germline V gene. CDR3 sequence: CASSLTRDGAYEQYF. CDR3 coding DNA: TGCGCCAGCAGCTTGACCCGGGACGGGGCCTACGAGCAGTACTTC. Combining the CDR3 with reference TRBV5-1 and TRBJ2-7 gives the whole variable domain KAGVTQTPRYLIKTRGQQVTLSCSPISGHRSVSWYQQTPGQGLQFLFEYFSETQRNKGNFPGRFSGRQFSNSRSEMNVSTLELGDSALYLCASSLTRDGAYEQYFGPGTRLTVT.

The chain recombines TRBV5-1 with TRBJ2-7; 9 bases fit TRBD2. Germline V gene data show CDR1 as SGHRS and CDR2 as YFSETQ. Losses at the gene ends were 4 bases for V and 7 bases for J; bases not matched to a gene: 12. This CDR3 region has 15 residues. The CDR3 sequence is CASSRSGRATGEQYF. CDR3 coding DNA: TGCGCCAGCAGCCGTAGCGGGAGAGCCACCGGAGAGCAGTACTTC.